This TCR beta chain was profiled in a study of metastatic and nonmetastatic thyroid tumors. Study in general: Comparison of repertoires was carried out across blood and tumor or nodule tissue from malignant and benign thyroid patients. General study findings and limits: Compared with benign nodules, malignant thyroid tumors were reported to have significantly higher TCR beta diversity in both blood and tumor.

As processed by the authors: The authors used CDR3 differences across clinicopathological groups to build a distant-metastasis classifier for papillary thyroid cancer. TCRdb re-analyzed the PCR reads using MiXCR. TCRdb, not the original authors, processed these V and J calls. The table includes around 22,000 clones, more than 15% detected once. This clone has only a few counts. Its antigen remains unidentified. Every patient underwent thyroid surgery untreated. The length of the CDR3 is 12 residues. Looked up from germline, CDR1 is MNHNS and CDR2 is SASEGT. The V and J ends lost 5 bases and 6 bases respectively, with 7 bases between them.

The clonotype comes from a male donor with papillary thyroid cancer or a benign thyroid nodule (not recorded which). Some clones in this sample may be carry-over from other donors' samples. Source material: adjacent normal tissue. V gene TRBV6-1 combines with J gene TRBJ2-2, with D unclear. The CDR3 DNA reads as TGTGCCAGCAGTCCACAACCCGGGGAGCTGTTTTTT. It specifies CASSPQPGELFF.